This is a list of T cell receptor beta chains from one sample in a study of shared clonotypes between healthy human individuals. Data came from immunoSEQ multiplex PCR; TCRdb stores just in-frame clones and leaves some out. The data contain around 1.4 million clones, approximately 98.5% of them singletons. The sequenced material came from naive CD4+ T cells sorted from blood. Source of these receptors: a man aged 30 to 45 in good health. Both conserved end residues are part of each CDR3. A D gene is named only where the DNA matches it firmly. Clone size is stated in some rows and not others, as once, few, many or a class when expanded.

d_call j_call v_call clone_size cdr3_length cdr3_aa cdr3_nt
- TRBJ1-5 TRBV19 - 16 CASSRPGRGGNQPQHF TGTGCCAGTAGCCGCCCCGGACGGGGAGGAAATCAGCCCCAGCATTTT
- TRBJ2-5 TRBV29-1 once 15 CSVEGLGSPQETQYF TGCAGCGTTGAAGGTCTGGGCAGCCCCCAGGAGACCCAGTACTTC
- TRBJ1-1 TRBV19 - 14 CATRTFGSNTEAFF TGTGCCACTCGGACGTTTGGTTCGAACACTGAAGCTTTCTTT
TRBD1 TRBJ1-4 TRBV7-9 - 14 CASSPTGDNEKLFF TGTGCCAGCAGCCCGACAGGGGATAATGAAAAACTGTTTTTT
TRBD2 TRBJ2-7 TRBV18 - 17 CASSPLVLAGPSHEQYF TGTGCCAGCTCACCACTAGTACTAGCGGGACCAAGTCACGAGCAGTACTTC
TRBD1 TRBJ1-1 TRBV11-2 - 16 CASSPWTGSMNTEAFF TGTGCCAGCAGCCCTTGGACAGGGTCGATGAACACTGAAGCTTTCTTT
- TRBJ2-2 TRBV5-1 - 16 CASSVLAVENTGELFF TGCGCCAGCAGCGTCCTAGCAGTCGAGAACACCGGGGAGCTGTTTTTT
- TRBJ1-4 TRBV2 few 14 CASSGTTTNEKLFF TGTGCCAGCAGCGGGACAACAACTAATGAAAAACTGTTTTTT
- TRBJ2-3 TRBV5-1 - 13 CASSAYSTDTQYF TGCGCCAGCAGCGCTTATAGCACAGATACGCAGTATTTT
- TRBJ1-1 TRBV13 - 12 CASSLLWTEAFF TGTGCCAGCAGCTTGTTGTGGACTGAAGCTTTCTTT
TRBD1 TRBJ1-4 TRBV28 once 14 CASSSGQGKEKLFF TGTGCCAGCAGCTCGGGACAGGGAAAAGAAAAACTGTTTTTT
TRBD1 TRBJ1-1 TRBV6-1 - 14 CASSPQGMNTEAFF TGTGCCAGCAGTCCACAGGGGATGAACACTGAAGCTTTCTTT
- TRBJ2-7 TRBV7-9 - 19 CASSLSRGVSRAITYEQYF TGTGCCAGCAGCCTTAGTAGGGGAGTTTCGCGGGCCATCACCTACGAGCAGTACTTC
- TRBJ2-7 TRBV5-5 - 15 CASSLRLRGSGEQYF TGTGCCAGCAGCTTGCGCCTTAGGGGGTCCGGCGAGCAGTACTTC
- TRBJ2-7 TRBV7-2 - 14 CASSPFWGSYEQYF TGTGCCAGCAGCCCTTTCTGGGGCTCCTACGAGCAGTACTTC